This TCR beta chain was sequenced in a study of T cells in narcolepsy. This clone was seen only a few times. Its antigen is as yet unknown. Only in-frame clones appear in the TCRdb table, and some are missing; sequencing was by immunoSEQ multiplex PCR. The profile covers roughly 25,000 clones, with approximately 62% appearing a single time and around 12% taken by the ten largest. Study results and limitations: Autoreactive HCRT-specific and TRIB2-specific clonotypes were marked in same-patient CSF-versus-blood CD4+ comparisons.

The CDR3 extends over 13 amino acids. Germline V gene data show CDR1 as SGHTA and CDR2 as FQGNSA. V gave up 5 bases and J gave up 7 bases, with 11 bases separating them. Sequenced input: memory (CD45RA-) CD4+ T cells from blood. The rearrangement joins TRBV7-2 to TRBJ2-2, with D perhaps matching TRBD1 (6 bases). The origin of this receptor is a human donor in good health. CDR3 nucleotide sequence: TGTGCCAGCAGCCTAAGGGGGTTCGGGGAGCTGTTTTTT. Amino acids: CASSLRGFGELFF.